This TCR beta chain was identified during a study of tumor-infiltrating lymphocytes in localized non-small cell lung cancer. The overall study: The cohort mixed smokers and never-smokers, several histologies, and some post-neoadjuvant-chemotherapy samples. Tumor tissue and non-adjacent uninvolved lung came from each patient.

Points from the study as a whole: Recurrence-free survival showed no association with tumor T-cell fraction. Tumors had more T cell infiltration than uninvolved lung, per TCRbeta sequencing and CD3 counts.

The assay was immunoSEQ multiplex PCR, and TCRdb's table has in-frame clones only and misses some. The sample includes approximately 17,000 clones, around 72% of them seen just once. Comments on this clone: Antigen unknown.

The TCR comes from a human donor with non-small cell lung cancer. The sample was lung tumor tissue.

CDR3 coding DNA: TGTGCCAGTAGTCAAGGGTACACAGATACGCAGTATTTT. This sequence encodes CASSQGYTDTQYF. The rearrangement links TRBV19 to TRBJ2-3; D not resolved. Between the trimmed V and J ends, which lost 5 bases and 2 bases, there was a span of 8 bases. CDR3 length equals 13 residues. Germline-derived CDR1 and CDR2 are LNHDA and SQIVND (reference sequence).